One and the same sample provided the 24 T cell receptor beta chains below, sequenced in a study of CD8 T cells in ankylosing spondylitis. TCRdb passed the 5' RACE reads through MiXCR, listing each CDR3 protein once. The sample shows 450,000 to 550,000 distinct CDR3 sequences, about 5.7% of them seen only once. Their specific antigens are unknown. Study results and limitations: One TCR beta motif, made up of roughly eight highly homologous variants, appeared characteristic of ankylosing spondylitis blood.

The specimen sequenced was blood, either unsorted or a sorted T cell fraction (not recorded which). The source of these receptors is a male donor with ankylosing spondylitis.

This clonotype has more than one count but fewer than ten. This chain connects TRBV12-3 or TRBV12-4 to TRBJ2-1; possible D gene TRBD2, 6 bases. The ends were cut back, 7 bases at V and 1 base at J, with 23 bases in the middle. The CDR3 runs to 18 residues. The CDR3 sequence is CASTPTPSRERSYNEQFF. Written as DNA, the CDR3 is TGTGCCAGCACCCCTACCCCCTCCCGGGAGCGGTCCTACAATGAGCAGTTCTTC.

This clonotype was seen a few times. The chain recombines TRBV4-3 with TRBJ2-3, with no clear D. The CDR3 has 18 amino acids. Germline assignment: CDR1 LGHNA and CDR2 YSLEER. The V end lost 1 base, the J end lost 0 bases, and 17 bases lay between the germline ends. CDR3 DNA: TGCGCCAGCAGCCAAGGGATCCGAGGCAAATTTAGCACAGATACGCAGTATTTT. It codes for CASSQGIRGKFSTDTQYF.

The genes are TRBV20-1 and TRBJ2-7, with 9 nucleotides matching TRBD1. The CDR3 runs to 12 residues. Germline lookup yields CDR1 DFQATT and CDR2 SNEGSKA (reference sequence). V shed 8 bases, J shed 2 bases, and the junction held 4 bases outside the gene matches. The CDR3 here is CSPGTGTYEQYF. In DNA form, the CDR3 reads TGCAGTCCCGGGACAGGGACCTACGAGCAGTACTTC.

This clonotype was counted at least ten times. The chain uses TRBV4-3 and TRBJ2-3; 12 bases are a match to TRBD2. This CDR3 has 18 amino acids. With V trimmed by 0 bases and J by 5 bases, 9 bases remained unmatched. Germline V gene data show CDR1 as LGHNA and CDR2 as YSLEER. DNA of the CDR3: TGCGCCAGCAGCCAAGAGGCGCTAGCGGGGGGGCTAGGAGATACGCAGTATTTT. Translated: CASSQEALAGGLGDTQYF.

This clonotype was recorded a few times. J is TRBJ2-3 and V is TRBV20-1; TRBD1 is a possible D gene (6 bases). The CDR3 length is 16 residues. Germline V gene data show CDR1 as DFQATT and CDR2 as SNEGSKA (reference sequence). The germline V and J ends were trimmed by 0 bases and 3 bases, with 16 bases remaining between them. This CDR3 is CSARDQHTGKTDTQYF. The DNA of the CDR3 is TGCAGTGCTAGAGATCAACACACAGGGAAGACAGATACGCAGTATTTT.

This clonotype was picked up many times. CDR3 residues: CASSQGLGPGLYGYTF. The CDR3 DNA reads as TGCGCCAGCAGCCAAGGTCTAGGTCCAGGTCTCTATGGCTACACCTTC. This chain connects TRBV4-3 to TRBJ1-2, with unresolved D. Trimming shortened V by 1 base and J by 4 bases, and 16 bases separated the two germline ends. Germline loops: CDR1 LGHNA, CDR2 YSLEER. The CDR3 length is 16 residues.

This clonotype was recorded at least ten times. The chain carries TRBV9 and TRBJ2-2; no firm D call. The ends were cut back, 0 bases at V and 4 bases at J, with 10 bases in the middle. CDR3 length equals 15 residues. The germline gives CDR1 SGDLS, CDR2 YYNGEE. The CDR3 here is CASSVVSQATGELFF. The CDR3 DNA sequence: TGTGCCAGCAGCGTAGTTAGTCAGGCCACCGGGGAGCTGTTTTTT.

This clonotype was detected many times. This chain uses TRBV12-3 or TRBV12-4 with TRBJ2-7; D not resolved. This CDR3 has 13 amino acids. The V end was cut by 6 bases, the J end by 0 bases, with 9 bases between. This chain's CDR3 is CASSRENSYEQYF. The CDR3 nucleotides read TGTGCCAGCAGCCGTGAGAACTCCTACGAGCAGTACTTC.

Comments on this clonotype: Here the CDR3 omits its conserved ending phenylalanine or tryptophan, so a read error is the likely source. The rearrangement links TRBV7-9 to TRBJ2-1; 7 bases fit TRBD1. Germline CDR1 SEHNR, CDR2 FQNEAQ (reference sequence). V trimming: 6 bases; J trimming: 2 bases; junction bases outside the gene matches: 13. This CDR3 has 17 amino acids. DNA of the CDR3: TGTGCCAGCAGTTTATCCCATACAGGGGTGGCCTACAATGAGCAGTTCCTC. Translation: CASSLSHTGVAYNEQFL.

Ten or more counts support this clonotype. The CDR3 DNA reads as TGTGCCAGCAGCGTAGGACAGCAAGAGACCCAGTACTTC. This encodes CASSVGQQETQYF. The chain is built from TRBV9 and TRBJ2-5, with a tentative D call TRBD1 (5 bases). The CDR3 runs 13 residues. V was pared by 0 bases and J by 2 bases, with 5 bases between. Per germline, CDR1 SGDLS and CDR2 YYNGEE.

Concerning this clonotype itself: Given a much more abundant clone one base away, this may be a read error. This chain joins TRBV6-5 and TRBJ1-2, with D possibly matching TRBD1 (6 bases). Trimming shortened V by 3 bases and J by 5 bases, and 16 bases separated the two germline ends. The CDR3 is 15 amino acids. Germline-derived CDR1 and CDR2 are MNHEY and SVGAGI. The CDR3 loop reads CASSYLPTGKYGYTF. The CDR3 DNA reads as TGTGCCAGCAGTTATTTACCCACAGGGAAATATGGCTACACCTTC.

This clonotype was seen repeatedly, ten times or more. V gene TRBV20-1 combines with J gene TRBJ2-5; TRBD1 agrees at 8 bases. Germline CDR1 and CDR2: DFQATT and SNEGSKA (reference sequence). The length of the CDR3 is 14 residues. The V segment lost 5 bases and the J segment 3 bases; nucleotides outside the gene matches: 8. For the CDR3, the DNA is TGCAGTGCTCCCCGACAGGGGTGGGAAGAGACCCAGTACTTC. It encodes CSAPRQGWEETQYF.

This clonotype has at least ten counts. CDR3 sequence reads: CASSETQLLDEQFF. The CDR3, as DNA: TGTGCCAGCAGTGAAACCCAATTACTGGATGAGCAGTTCTTC. V is TRBV2 and J is TRBJ2-1; D remains ambiguous. In germline, CDR1 is SNHLY, CDR2 FYNNEI. This CDR3 is 14 amino acids long. V was trimmed by 2 bases and J by 8 bases, leaving 13 bases between them.

This clonotype occurred many times. The chain has TRBV27 and TRBJ1-1, with unresolved D. The CDR3 loop spans 16 amino acids. Trimming left V 2 bases short and J 1 base short, with 14 bases between. The germline gives CDR1 MNHEY, CDR2 SMNVEV (reference sequence). This chain's CDR3 is CASSLLPIRGNTEAFF. The CDR3 bases are TGTGCCAGCAGTTTACTTCCCATACGGGGGAACACTGAAGCTTTCTTT.

This clonotype has a count of ten or more. The gene calls are TRBV25-1 and TRBJ2-3; no clear D gene. Trimming cost V 6 bases and J 4 bases, with 5 bases left between them. From germline, CDR1 is MGHDK and CDR2 SYGVNS. The CDR3 totals 11 residues. The CDR3 loop is CASRAADTQYF. CDR3 sequence (DNA): TGTGCCAGCAGGGCCGCAGATACGCAGTATTTT.

There are a few counts of this clonotype. The rearrangement links TRBV5-1 to TRBJ2-7, with no clear D. V dropped 0 bases and J dropped 4 bases, with 8 bases sitting between them. Germline V gene sequence: CDR1 SGHRS, CDR2 YFSETQ. The CDR3 runs to 13 residues. DNA for the CDR3: TGCGCCAGCAGCTTGGAGTACCCATACGAGCAGTACTTC. Protein sequence: CASSLEYPYEQYF.

This clonotype was counted ten times or more. The V and J genes are TRBV10-3 and TRBJ2-2; D is unresolved. The germline V gene has CDR1 ENHRY and CDR2 SYGVKD. Trimming took off 3 bases at V and 4 bases at J, with 0 bases between the two ends. The length of the CDR3 is 11 residues. CDR3 loop: CAISDTGELFF. The CDR3 nucleotides are TGTGCCATCAGTGACACCGGGGAGCTGTTTTTT.

This clonotype was detected ten times or more. The chain carries TRBV5-1 and TRBJ1-2; D call uncertain. Looked up from germline, CDR1 is SGHRS and CDR2 is YFSETQ. There are 13 residues in the CDR3. V lost 4 bases and J lost 5, with 12 bases in between. This chain's CDR3 is CASSHPTDYGYTF. CDR3 DNA sequence: TGCGCCAGCAGCCACCCCACGGATTATGGCTACACCTTC.

This clonotype appeared many times. The chain joins TRBV5-4 to TRBJ2-5; 8 bases are a match to TRBD2. V was clipped by 10 bases and J by 4 bases; unmatched bases: 12. This CDR3 contains 14 residues. Germline V CDR1 and CDR2: SGHNT, YYREEE (reference sequence). CDR3 bases: TGTGCCGGCGAAACTAGCGGCACTGGAGAGACCCAGTACTTC. This translates into CAGETSGTGETQYF.

The chain has TRBV7-2 and TRBJ2-6; 7 nucleotides align to TRBD1. The CDR3 totals 17 residues. The germline gives CDR1 SGHTA, CDR2 FQGNSA. J lost 1 base, V lost 1 base, and 4 bases had no gene match. The CDR3 region is CASSLGLTGSGANVLTF. The CDR3 bases are TGTGCCAGCAGCTTAGGACTGACAGGGTCTGGGGCCAACGTCCTGACTTTC. Full variable domain (missing parts from reference TRBV7-2 and TRBJ2-6): GAGVSQSPSNKVTEKGKDVELRCDPISGHTALYWYRQSLGQGLEFLIYFQGNSAPDKSGLPSDRFSAERTGGSVSTLTIQRTQQEDSAVYLCASSLGLTGSGANVLTFGAGSRLTVL.

This clonotype occurred many times. This sequence joins TRBV15 and TRBJ2-5; D may be TRBD1 (6 bases). This CDR3 is built from 15 residues. CDR1 LNHNV and CDR2 YYDKDF come from the germline V gene (reference sequence). V lost 2 bases to trimming and J lost 5 bases, with 15 bases between them. The CDR3 is CATSRSQGSGETQYF. CDR3 nucleotides: TGTGCCACCAGCAGATCACAGGGATCAGGGGAGACCCAGTACTTC.

This clonotype was counted many times. The V call is TRBV5-1, the J call TRBJ1-1; D call uncertain. Trimming took off 2 bases at V and 3 bases at J, with 8 bases between the two ends. The CDR3 is 13 residues long. Germline CDR1 is SGHRS and CDR2 is YFSETQ. The CDR3 reads CASSLKVDTEAFF. The CDR3 bases are TGCGCCAGCAGCTTAAAGGTTGACACTGAAGCTTTCTTT.

Many counts were recorded for this clonotype. J is TRBJ2-7 and V is TRBV6-5, with 9 bases that match TRBD1. V lost 8 bases to trimming and J lost 6 bases; unmatched junction nucleotides: 2. The CDR3 runs 11 residues. CDR1 MNHEY and CDR2 SVGAGI come from the germline V gene. The CDR3, as DNA: TGTGCCAGCGGGACAGGGTTCGAGCAGTACTTC. This translates into CASGTGFEQYF.

This clonotype occurred many times. The rearrangement joins TRBV6-5 to TRBJ2-7, with D tentatively TRBD1 or TRBD2 (5 bases each). In germline, CDR1 is MNHEY, CDR2 SVGAGI. The CDR3 consists of 16 residues. Trimming removed 2 bases from V and 5 bases from J, with 19 bases in between. CDR3 sequence reads: CASSYLGDHAVDEQYF. In DNA form, the CDR3 reads TGTGCCAGCAGTTACCTCGGGGACCATGCGGTCGACGAGCAGTACTTC.